This T cell receptor (beta chain) was found in a study of blood T cell repertoires in COVID-19. Assay used: immunoSEQ multiplex PCR; TCRdb lists only in-frame clones, some missing. The sample yields over 200,000 clones, 86% seen once. V lost 7 bases to trimming and J lost 7 bases, with 13 bases between them. The CDR3 runs to 12 residues. Germline values: CDR1 MNHEY, CDR2 SVGAGI. The genes are TRBV6-5 and TRBJ1-2; D possibly corresponds to TRBD1 (5 bases). This receptor was obtained from a man aged 25 to 40 who had recovered from COVID-19. The sample consisted of peripheral blood. CDR3 region: CASTLGGGGYTF. The CDR3 DNA reads TGTGCCAGCACCTTGGGGGGGGGTGGCTACACCTTC.